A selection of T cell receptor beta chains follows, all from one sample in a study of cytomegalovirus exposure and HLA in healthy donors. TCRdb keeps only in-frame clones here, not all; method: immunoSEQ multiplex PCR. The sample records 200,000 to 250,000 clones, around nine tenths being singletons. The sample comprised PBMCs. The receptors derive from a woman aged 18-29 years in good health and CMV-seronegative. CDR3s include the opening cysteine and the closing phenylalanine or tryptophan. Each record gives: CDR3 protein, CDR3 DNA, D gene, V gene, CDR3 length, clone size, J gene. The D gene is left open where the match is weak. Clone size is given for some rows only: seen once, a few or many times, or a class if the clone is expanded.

cdr3_aa: CASSKTVLGYSYNSPLHF; cdr3_nt: TGTGCCAGCTCAAAGACAGTTTTAGGATACTCCTATAATTCACCCCTCCACTTT; d_call: .; v_call: TRBV18; cdr3_length: 18; clone_size: .; j_call: TRBJ1-6
cdr3_aa: CASSEFIVSGGGNEQFF; cdr3_nt: TGTGCCAGCAGTGAGTTCATTGTGTCGGGAGGGGGTAATGAGCAGTTCTTC; d_call: TRBD2; v_call: TRBV6-1; cdr3_length: 17; clone_size: .; j_call: TRBJ2-1
cdr3_aa: CAWSGRQGAGGAAQYF; cdr3_nt: TGTGCCTGGAGTGGACGTCAGGGGGCCGGCGGGGCGGCCCAGTACTTC; d_call: TRBD1; v_call: TRBV30; cdr3_length: 16; clone_size: .; j_call: TRBJ2-5
cdr3_aa: CASSLGARLKETQYF; cdr3_nt: TGTGCCAGCAGCTTAGGTGCTAGACTCAAAGAGACCCAGTACTTC; d_call: .; v_call: TRBV7-9; cdr3_length: 15; clone_size: .; j_call: TRBJ2-5
cdr3_aa: CASSRGQWDEAFF; cdr3_nt: TGTGCCAGCAGTCGCGGACAGTGGGATGAAGCTTTCTTT; d_call: .; v_call: TRBV27; cdr3_length: 13; clone_size: .; j_call: TRBJ1-1
cdr3_aa: CASSAGTGETYEQYF; cdr3_nt: TGTGCCAGCAGCGCCGGGACAGGGGAGACCTACGAGCAGTACTTC; d_call: TRBD1; v_call: TRBV9; cdr3_length: 15; clone_size: .; j_call: TRBJ2-7
cdr3_aa: CASSSKSGTKDTQYF; cdr3_nt: TGTGCCAGCAGTTCAAAAAGCGGGACGAAAGATACGCAGTATTTT; d_call: TRBD2; v_call: TRBV6-5; cdr3_length: 15; clone_size: .; j_call: TRBJ2-3
cdr3_aa: CASSLEGRDNYGYTF; cdr3_nt: TGTGCCAGCAGCTTAGAGGGCAGGGATAACTATGGCTACACCTTC; d_call: .; v_call: TRBV7-6; cdr3_length: 15; clone_size: once; j_call: TRBJ1-2
cdr3_aa: CASVSSGTSNNEQFF; cdr3_nt: TGTGCTAGTGTCTCTTCCGGGACTAGTAACAATGAGCAGTTCTTC; d_call: TRBD2; v_call: TRBV12-5; cdr3_length: 15; clone_size: .; j_call: TRBJ2-1
cdr3_aa: CASSHITRDNTEAFF; cdr3_nt: TGTGCCAGCAGTCATATTACTCGGGATAACACTGAAGCTTTCTTT; d_call: .; v_call: TRBV6-5; cdr3_length: 15; clone_size: .; j_call: TRBJ1-1
cdr3_aa: CASSSYTSGTSNEQFF; cdr3_nt: TGTGCCAGCAGTTCCTATACTAGCGGGACCTCCAATGAGCAGTTCTTC; d_call: TRBD2; v_call: TRBV27; cdr3_length: 16; clone_size: .; j_call: TRBJ2-1
cdr3_aa: CASGFGQGADNEQFF; cdr3_nt: TGTGCTAGTGGTTTCGGGCAGGGGGCCGACAATGAGCAGTTCTTC; d_call: TRBD1; v_call: TRBV12-5; cdr3_length: 15; clone_size: .; j_call: TRBJ2-1
cdr3_aa: CASSQEFRSGGIDTQYF; cdr3_nt: TGTGCCAGCAGCCAAGAATTTAGGTCAGGGGGCATCGATACGCAGTATTTT; d_call: TRBD1; v_call: TRBV14; cdr3_length: 17; clone_size: .; j_call: TRBJ2-3
cdr3_aa: CASSLTGAHTEAFF; cdr3_nt: TGCGCCAGCAGCTTGACAGGGGCGCACACTGAAGCTTTCTTT; d_call: TRBD1; v_call: TRBV5-1; cdr3_length: 14; clone_size: .; j_call: TRBJ1-1
cdr3_aa: CAWGLNRGETQYF; cdr3_nt: TGTGCCTGGGGCCTGAACAGGGGAGAGACCCAGTACTTC; d_call: TRBD1; v_call: TRBV30; cdr3_length: 13; clone_size: .; j_call: TRBJ2-5
cdr3_aa: CASSDLTGGSNQPQHF; cdr3_nt: TGCGCCAGCAGTGACTTGACAGGGGGCAGCAATCAGCCCCAGCATTTT; d_call: TRBD1; v_call: TRBV10-2; cdr3_length: 16; clone_size: .; j_call: TRBJ1-5
cdr3_aa: CASSYFGGPNYEQYF; cdr3_nt: TGTGCCAGCAGTTACTTCGGGGGGCCCAACTACGAGCAGTACTTC; d_call: .; v_call: TRBV6-5; cdr3_length: 15; clone_size: .; j_call: TRBJ2-7
cdr3_aa: CASSYSRPRDEQFF; cdr3_nt: TGTGCCAGCAGTTACTCGAGGCCCAGGGATGAGCAGTTCTTC; d_call: .; v_call: TRBV6-5; cdr3_length: 14; clone_size: .; j_call: TRBJ2-1
cdr3_aa: CASSPGQWVSYEQYF; cdr3_nt: TGTGCCAGCAGCCCTGGACAGTGGGTTTCCTACGAGCAGTACTTC; d_call: .; v_call: TRBV5-5; cdr3_length: 15; clone_size: .; j_call: TRBJ2-7
cdr3_aa: CASSQEGGSKQYF; cdr3_nt: TGTGCCAGCAGCCAAGAAGGCGGAAGCAAGCAGTATTTT; d_call: .; v_call: TRBV14; cdr3_length: 13; clone_size: .; j_call: TRBJ2-3
cdr3_aa: CASRVAGPSTDTQYF; cdr3_nt: TGTGCCAGCAGGGTAGCGGGGCCAAGCACAGATACGCAGTATTTT; d_call: TRBD2; v_call: TRBV28; cdr3_length: 15; clone_size: .; j_call: TRBJ2-3
cdr3_aa: CASTMSLAGRTHEQFF; cdr3_nt: TGTGCCAGCACAATGTCACTAGCGGGACGAACACATGAGCAGTTCTTC; d_call: TRBD2; v_call: TRBV7-6; cdr3_length: 16; clone_size: .; j_call: TRBJ2-1
cdr3_aa: CASSQLRGGEAFF; cdr3_nt: TGTGCCAGCAGCCAACTCAGGGGAGGGGAAGCTTTCTTT; d_call: .; v_call: TRBV14; cdr3_length: 13; clone_size: .; j_call: TRBJ1-1
cdr3_aa: CASSELGPRGRGGDTQYF; cdr3_nt: TGTGCCAGCAGTGAATTAGGACCTCGCGGGAGAGGCGGAGATACGCAGTATTTT; d_call: TRBD2; v_call: TRBV6-1; cdr3_length: 18; clone_size: .; j_call: TRBJ2-3
cdr3_aa: CASSSQRRGEQFF; cdr3_nt: TGCGCCAGCAGCTCGCAGAGGAGAGGTGAGCAGTTCTTC; d_call: .; v_call: TRBV5-1; cdr3_length: 13; clone_size: .; j_call: TRBJ2-1
cdr3_aa: CASSPSSGTYEQYF; cdr3_nt: TGTGCCAGCAGTCCGTCTAGCGGGACCTACGAGCAGTACTTC; d_call: TRBD2; v_call: TRBV28; cdr3_length: 14; clone_size: .; j_call: TRBJ2-7
cdr3_aa: CASSSASGVNQPQHF; cdr3_nt: TGTGCCAGCAGTTCTGCCTCCGGGGTGAATCAGCCCCAGCATTTT; d_call: .; v_call: TRBV28; cdr3_length: 15; clone_size: .; j_call: TRBJ1-5
cdr3_aa: CSVGEGTGSYGYTF; cdr3_nt: TGCAGCGTCGGGGAGGGTACAGGGAGCTATGGCTACACCTTC; d_call: .; v_call: TRBV29-1; cdr3_length: 14; clone_size: .; j_call: TRBJ1-2
cdr3_aa: CAWSSGVTYEQYF; cdr3_nt: TGTGCCTGGAGCTCGGGGGTAACCTACGAGCAGTACTTC; d_call: .; v_call: TRBV30; cdr3_length: 13; clone_size: once; j_call: TRBJ2-7
cdr3_aa: CASRRQSNYGYTF; cdr3_nt: TGTGCCAGCAGGAGACAGTCTAACTATGGCTACACCTTC; d_call: .; v_call: TRBV6-5; cdr3_length: 13; clone_size: .; j_call: TRBJ1-2
cdr3_aa: CASSSTDSIAYEQYF; cdr3_nt: TGTGCCAGCAGCTCTACGGACAGTATTGCCTACGAGCAGTACTTC; d_call: .; v_call: TRBV5-4; cdr3_length: 15; clone_size: once; j_call: TRBJ2-7
cdr3_aa: CASSWGGISNQPQHF; cdr3_nt: TGTGCCAGCAGTTGGGGGGGAATTAGCAATCAGCCCCAGCATTTT; d_call: .; v_call: TRBV6-1; cdr3_length: 15; clone_size: .; j_call: TRBJ1-5
cdr3_aa: CASSGASGTGNYGYTF; cdr3_nt: TGTGCCAGCAGCGGCGCTTCCGGGACAGGGAACTATGGCTACACCTTC; d_call: TRBD1; v_call: TRBV7-9; cdr3_length: 16; clone_size: .; j_call: TRBJ1-2
cdr3_aa: CASRHLNTEAFF; cdr3_nt: TGTGCCAGCAGACACCTTAACACTGAAGCTTTCTTT; d_call: .; v_call: TRBV6-1; cdr3_length: 12; clone_size: .; j_call: TRBJ1-1
cdr3_aa: CASSLGTGVGEQYF; cdr3_nt: TGTGCCAGCAGTTTAGGGACAGGGGTGGGAGAGCAGTACTTC; d_call: TRBD1; v_call: TRBV27; cdr3_length: 14; clone_size: .; j_call: TRBJ2-7
cdr3_aa: CASTDIVGGMTPTNYGYTF; cdr3_nt: TGTGCCAGTACCGATATCGTCGGGGGTATGACCCCTACTAACTATGGCTACACCTTC; d_call: .; v_call: TRBV19; cdr3_length: 19; clone_size: .; j_call: TRBJ1-2
cdr3_aa: CASSSGQGASSPLHF; cdr3_nt: TGTGCCAGCAGTTCAGGACAGGGAGCCAGCTCACCCCTCCACTTT; d_call: TRBD1; v_call: TRBV27; cdr3_length: 15; clone_size: .; j_call: TRBJ1-6
cdr3_aa: CASSLTVGEQFF; cdr3_nt: TGTGCCAGCAGCTTAACGGTTGGTGAGCAGTTCTTC; d_call: .; v_call: TRBV11-2; cdr3_length: 12; clone_size: .; j_call: TRBJ2-1
cdr3_aa: CASSISSGPYNEQFF; cdr3_nt: TGTGCCAGCAGTATATCTAGCGGACCTTACAATGAGCAGTTCTTC; d_call: TRBD2; v_call: TRBV6-5; cdr3_length: 15; clone_size: .; j_call: TRBJ2-1
cdr3_aa: CASSSHQGPAAFF; cdr3_nt: TGTGCCAGCAGCTCCCATCAGGGGCCGGCGGCTTTCTTT; d_call: .; v_call: TRBV11-2; cdr3_length: 13; clone_size: .; j_call: TRBJ1-1
cdr3_aa: CASSPRGDEQYF; cdr3_nt: TGTGCCAGCTCACCACGGGGGGACGAGCAGTACTTC; d_call: .; v_call: TRBV18; cdr3_length: 12; clone_size: .; j_call: TRBJ2-7
cdr3_aa: CASSPRTALGTQYF; cdr3_nt: TGTGCCAGCAGCCCCCGGACAGCCCTGGGGACCCAGTACTTC; d_call: .; v_call: TRBV5-6; cdr3_length: 14; clone_size: .; j_call: TRBJ2-5
cdr3_aa: CASSNRGYNQPQHF; cdr3_nt: TGTGCCAGCAGCAACAGGGGTTACAATCAGCCCCAGCATTTT; d_call: TRBD1; v_call: TRBV27; cdr3_length: 14; clone_size: .; j_call: TRBJ1-5
cdr3_aa: CASSLHRDRGVRETQYF; cdr3_nt: TGTGCCAGCAGCCTCCACCGAGACAGGGGGGTCCGGGAGACCCAGTACTTC; d_call: TRBD1; v_call: TRBV11-2; cdr3_length: 17; clone_size: .; j_call: TRBJ2-5
cdr3_aa: CASGGTGGRLFF; cdr3_nt: TGTGCCAGCGGGGGGACAGGGGGTAGGCTGTTTTTT; d_call: TRBD1; v_call: TRBV6-1; cdr3_length: 12; clone_size: .; j_call: TRBJ2-2
cdr3_aa: CAWTMDSPGGYTF; cdr3_nt: TGTGCCTGGACCATGGACAGTCCAGGTGGCTACACCTTC; d_call: .; v_call: TRBV30; cdr3_length: 13; clone_size: .; j_call: TRBJ1-2
cdr3_aa: CAYRDSGQETQYF; cdr3_nt: TGTGCCTATAGAGACAGTGGGCAGGAGACCCAGTACTTC; d_call: .; v_call: TRBV30; cdr3_length: 13; clone_size: .; j_call: TRBJ2-5
cdr3_aa: CASRNSGWTDTQYF; cdr3_nt: TGTGCCAGCAGGAATAGCGGGTGGACAGATACGCAGTATTTT; d_call: TRBD2; v_call: TRBV2; cdr3_length: 14; clone_size: once; j_call: TRBJ2-3
cdr3_aa: CASSLWAGKNTEAFF; cdr3_nt: TGTGCCAGCAGTTTATGGGCAGGGAAGAACACTGAAGCTTTCTTT; d_call: .; v_call: TRBV27; cdr3_length: 15; clone_size: once; j_call: TRBJ1-1
cdr3_aa: CASSFYRGSYNEQFF; cdr3_nt: TGTGCCAGCAGCTTTTACAGGGGCTCCTACAATGAGCAGTTCTTC; d_call: TRBD1; v_call: TRBV11-3; cdr3_length: 15; clone_size: .; j_call: TRBJ2-1
cdr3_aa: CASSPSNTEAFF; cdr3_nt: TGTGCCAGCAGCCCCTCGAACACTGAAGCTTTCTTT; d_call: .; v_call: TRBV5-4; cdr3_length: 12; clone_size: .; j_call: TRBJ1-1
cdr3_aa: CASSPQTSGRPLYNEQFF; cdr3_nt: TGCGCCAGCAGCCCACAGACTAGCGGGAGGCCCCTCTACAATGAGCAGTTCTTC; d_call: TRBD2; v_call: TRBV4-1; cdr3_length: 18; clone_size: .; j_call: TRBJ2-1
cdr3_aa: CASGSRDTTYEQYF; cdr3_nt: TGTGCTAGTGGTTCCCGGGACACCACCTACGAGCAGTACTTC; d_call: .; v_call: TRBV12-5; cdr3_length: 14; clone_size: .; j_call: TRBJ2-7